This T cell receptor beta chain was profiled in a study of vaccination and CD4 T cells after COVID-19. Study-wide context: Four females and six males made up the convalescents, with two Hispanic. Sampling post-COVID took place a median roughly 92 days after diagnosis (range 35 to 161).

Treatment noted: approximately 9-day PBMC culture with coronavirus spike peptide pools or control peptides (ViraFEST assay). Both day 3 and day 7 involved replacing half of the medium with fresh IL-2 medium. About this clonotype: Its cognate antigen is unknown.

The ends were cut back, 8 bases at V and 1 base at J, with 11 bases in the middle. This CDR3 spans 13 amino acids. Germline assignment: CDR1 LNHDA and CDR2 SQIVND (reference sequence). Researchers used the Oncomine TCR Beta short-read assay to sequence DNA from cultured CD4+ T cells. One entry per CDR3 protein results from TCRdb running MiXCR on the PCR reads. The data hold about 16,000 distinct CDR3 sequences, with around three fifths observed a single time. This rearrangement joins TRBV19 to TRBJ1-1; D gene ambiguous. Source material: CD4+ T cells from blood, cultured in vitro. The sequence was collected from a human donor who had recovered from COVID-19. CDR3 bases: TGTGCCAGTTCCAGCAGACCGAACACTGAAGCTTTCTTT. It translates to CASSSRPNTEAFF.